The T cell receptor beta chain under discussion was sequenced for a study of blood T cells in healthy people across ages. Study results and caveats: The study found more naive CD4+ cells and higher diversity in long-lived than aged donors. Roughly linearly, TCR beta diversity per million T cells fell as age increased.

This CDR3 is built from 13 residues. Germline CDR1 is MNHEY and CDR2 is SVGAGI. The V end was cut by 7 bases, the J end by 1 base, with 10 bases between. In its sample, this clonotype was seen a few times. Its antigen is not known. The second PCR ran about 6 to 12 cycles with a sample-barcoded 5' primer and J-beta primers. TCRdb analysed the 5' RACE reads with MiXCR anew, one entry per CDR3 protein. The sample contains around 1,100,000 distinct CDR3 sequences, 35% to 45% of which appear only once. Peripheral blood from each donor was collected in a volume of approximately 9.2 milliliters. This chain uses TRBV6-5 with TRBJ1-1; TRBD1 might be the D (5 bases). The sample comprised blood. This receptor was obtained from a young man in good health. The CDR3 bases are TGTGCCAGCACCATCGGGGCGAACACTGAAGCTTTCTTT. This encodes CASTIGANTEAFF.